One sample yielded the 2 T cell receptor beta chains listed below, sequenced in a study of siplizumab effects on memory and regulatory T cells. Profiling relied on immunoSEQ multiplex PCR, and the TCRdb table lists in-frame clones only, not all of them. Of approximately 94,000 clones listed, about 94% were seen once; the top ten hold 1% to 1.5%. The sample consisted of non-Treg CD4+ T cells sorted from blood. The receptors derive from a human donor in good health.

V is TRBV6-1 and J is TRBJ2-1; 7 nucleotides line up with TRBD2. The CDR3 is made up of 16 amino acids. CDR1 and CDR2 from the germline V gene are MNHNS and SASEGT. After removal of 3 bases from V and 4 bases from J, the junction contained 9 bases not matched to a gene. In DNA, the CDR3 is TGTGCCAGCAGTGATTACGGGGGGTTCCCGTACAATGAGCAGTTCTTC. This gives the protein CASSDYGGFPYNEQFF.

This chain joins TRBV19 and TRBJ2-2, with 13 bases lining up with TRBD2. V shed 3 bases and J 7 bases; nucleotides not matched to a gene: 5. The CDR3 has 16 residues. In germline, CDR1 is LNHDA, CDR2 SQIVND (reference sequence). The CDR3 region is CASSMPGLAGHGELFF. In nucleotides, the CDR3 is TGTGCCAGTAGTATGCCGGGACTAGCGGGACACGGGGAGCTGTTTTTT.